The 2 T cell receptor beta chains given below trace back to one sample, sequenced in a study of blood T cell repertoires in COVID-19. Only in-frame clones appear in the TCRdb table, and some are missing; sequencing was by immunoSEQ multiplex PCR. The repertoire holds some 200,000 clones, with 80% to 90% as singletons. Sample: peripheral blood. The receptor source for this set is a man aged 18 to 29 with active or convalescent COVID-19.

The chain links TRBV11-3 to TRBJ2-2; no clear D. With 5 bases removed from V and 6 bases from J, the gap between germline ends came to 10 bases. The CDR3 runs to 13 residues. From germline, CDR1 is SGHNT and CDR2 YENEEA. The CDR3 spells CASSPLRAGELFF. In DNA form, the CDR3 reads TGTGCCAGCAGCCCCCTGCGCGCCGGGGAGCTGTTTTTT.

The chain combines TRBV20-1 with TRBJ1-2; 7 bases agree with TRBD1. The V gene end was trimmed by 3 bases and the J gene end by 5 bases; junction bases not matched to a gene: 6. The germline CDR1 and CDR2 sequences are DFQATT and SNEGSKA (reference sequence). The CDR3 has 13 amino acids. CDR3 sequence reads: CSASQGEEYGYTF. The CDR3 nucleotides are TGCAGTGCTAGTCAGGGGGAAGAATATGGCTACACCTTC.